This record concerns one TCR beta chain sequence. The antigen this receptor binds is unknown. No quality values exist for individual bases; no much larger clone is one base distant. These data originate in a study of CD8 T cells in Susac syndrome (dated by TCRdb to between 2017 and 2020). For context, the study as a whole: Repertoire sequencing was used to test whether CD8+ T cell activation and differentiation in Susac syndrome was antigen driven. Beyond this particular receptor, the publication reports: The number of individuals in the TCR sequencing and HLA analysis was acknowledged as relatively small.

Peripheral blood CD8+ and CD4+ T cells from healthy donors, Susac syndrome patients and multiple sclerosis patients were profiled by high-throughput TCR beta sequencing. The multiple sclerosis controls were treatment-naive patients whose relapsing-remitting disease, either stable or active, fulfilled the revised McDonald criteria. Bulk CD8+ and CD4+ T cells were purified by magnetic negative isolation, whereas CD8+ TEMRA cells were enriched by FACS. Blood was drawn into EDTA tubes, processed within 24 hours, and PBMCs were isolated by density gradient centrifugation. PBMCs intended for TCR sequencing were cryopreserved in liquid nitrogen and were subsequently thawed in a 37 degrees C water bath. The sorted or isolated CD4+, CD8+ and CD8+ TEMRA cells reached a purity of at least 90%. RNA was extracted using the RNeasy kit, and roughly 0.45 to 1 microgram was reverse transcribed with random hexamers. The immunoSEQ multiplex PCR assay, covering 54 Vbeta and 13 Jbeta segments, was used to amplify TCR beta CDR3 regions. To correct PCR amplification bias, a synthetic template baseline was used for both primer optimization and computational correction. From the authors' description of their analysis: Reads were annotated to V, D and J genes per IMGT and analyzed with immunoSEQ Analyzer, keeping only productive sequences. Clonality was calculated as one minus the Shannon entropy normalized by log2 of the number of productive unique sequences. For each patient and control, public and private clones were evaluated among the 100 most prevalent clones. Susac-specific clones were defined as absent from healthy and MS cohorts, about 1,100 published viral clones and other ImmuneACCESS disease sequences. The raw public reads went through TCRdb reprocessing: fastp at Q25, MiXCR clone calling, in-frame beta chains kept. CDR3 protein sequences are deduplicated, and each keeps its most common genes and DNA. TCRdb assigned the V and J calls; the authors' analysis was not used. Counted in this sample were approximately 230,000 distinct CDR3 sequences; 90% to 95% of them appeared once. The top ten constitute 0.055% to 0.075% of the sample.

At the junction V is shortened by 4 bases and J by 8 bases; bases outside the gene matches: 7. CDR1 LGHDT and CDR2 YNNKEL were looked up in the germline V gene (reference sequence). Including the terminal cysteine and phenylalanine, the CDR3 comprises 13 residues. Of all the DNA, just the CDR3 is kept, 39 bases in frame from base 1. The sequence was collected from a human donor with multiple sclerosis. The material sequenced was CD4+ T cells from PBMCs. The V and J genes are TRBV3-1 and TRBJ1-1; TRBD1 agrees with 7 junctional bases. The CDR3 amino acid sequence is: CASSLNRGGEAFF. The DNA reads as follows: TGTGCCAGCAGCCTCAACAGGGGAGGGGAAGCTTTCTTT.